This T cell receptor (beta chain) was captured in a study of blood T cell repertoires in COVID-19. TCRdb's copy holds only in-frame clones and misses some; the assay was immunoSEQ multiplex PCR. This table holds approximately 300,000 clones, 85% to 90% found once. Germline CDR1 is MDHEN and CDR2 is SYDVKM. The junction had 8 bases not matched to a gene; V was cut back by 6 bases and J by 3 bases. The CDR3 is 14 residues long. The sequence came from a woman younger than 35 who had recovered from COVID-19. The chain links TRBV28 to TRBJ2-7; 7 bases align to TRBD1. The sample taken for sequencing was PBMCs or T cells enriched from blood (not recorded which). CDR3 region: CASRLRDSYYEQYF. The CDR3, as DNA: TGTGCCAGCAGGCTCCGGGACAGCTACTACGAGCAGTACTTC.